The 20 T cell receptor beta chains given below trace back to one sample, sequenced in a study of T-cell memory formation after mild COVID-19. TCRdb re-analysed the 5' RACE reads in MiXCR, keeping a single row per CDR3 protein. The repertoire holds approximately 150,000 distinct CDR3 sequences, around 5.8% seen once, with around 2% in the top ten. The sample was PBMCs or a T cell subset sorted from them (not recorded which). The receptors here all came from an adult woman who had mild COVID-19 (a few samples of this study predate the infection). Cell type and time point are not known.

There are a few counts of this clonotype. V is TRBV14 and J is TRBJ2-3; D not certain. The V and J ends lost 1 base and 2 bases respectively, with 16 bases between them. CDR1 and CDR2 (germline): SGHDN, FVKESK. The CDR3 is made up of 17 amino acids. The chain's CDR3 is CASSQASAALLTDTQYF. The CDR3 nucleotides are TGTGCCAGCAGCCAAGCTAGTGCAGCCCTACTCACAGATACGCAGTATTTT.

This clonotype occurred a few times. The chain carries TRBV18 and TRBJ2-5; no reliable D call. There are 13 residues in the CDR3. V lost 6 bases, J lost 1 base, and 9 bases lay in between. Germline-derived CDR1 and CDR2 are KGHSH and LQKENI. CDR3 sequence reads: CASSPGFQETQYF. The CDR3 DNA follows: TGTGCCAGCTCCCCTGGATTCCAAGAGACCCAGTACTTC.

In this sample, this clonotype turned up a few times. V is TRBV10-3 and J is TRBJ1-1; 7 bases fit TRBD1. Germline loops: CDR1 ENHRY, CDR2 SYGVKD. The junction had 8 bases not matched to a gene; V was cut back by 7 bases and J by 0 bases. The CDR3 sequence is 15 residues long. The CDR3 DNA is TGTGCCATCAATGCCGGGACAGCCATGAACACTGAAGCTTTCTTT. Its translation is CAINAGTAMNTEAFF.

The chain is built from TRBV20-1 and TRBJ1-1; D is uncertain. The V end lost 6 bases, the J end lost 1 base, and 18 bases lay between the germline ends. CDR1 is DFQATT and CDR2 is SNEGSKA in the germline V gene (reference sequence). The CDR3 covers 15 residues. Here the CDR3 DNA reads TGCAGTGCCACTGATGTCGGGCAGTGGAACACTGAAGCTTTCTTT. Its translation is CSATDVGQWNTEAFF.

This clonotype was observed a handful of times. J is TRBJ2-5 and V is TRBV24-1; 7 bases are shared with TRBD1. Germline trimming cut 3 bases from V and 9 bases from J; bases unmatched to any gene: 9. Per the germline V gene, CDR1 is KGHDR and CDR2 is SFDVKD. CDR3 length: 14 amino acids. In DNA, the CDR3 is TGTGCCACCAGTGATAGTCCGACAGGGAGCGCCCAGTACTTC. This gives the protein CATSDSPTGSAQYF.

This clonotype was picked up a small number of times. The chain links TRBV13 to TRBJ1-5; TRBD1 is a possible D gene (5 bases). V was clipped by 5 bases and J by 4 bases, with 24 bases between them. Germline lookup yields CDR1 PRHDT and CDR2 FYEKMQ (reference sequence). The length of the CDR3 is 18 residues. CDR3 nucleotide sequence: TGTGCCAGCAGCATTAGTCGGGGGGTCCCCTTCGAAAATCAGCCCCAGCATTTT. Residues: CASSISRGVPFENQPQHF.

Only a few counts were recorded for this clonotype. The chain is built from TRBV29-1 and TRBJ2-5; 10 positions match TRBD1. CDR3 length equals 13 residues. V lost 3 bases, J lost 5 bases, and 3 bases stayed unmatched. The germline V gene encodes CDR1 SQVTM and CDR2 ANQGSEA. The CDR3 loop is CSVERGQGETQYF. The CDR3 DNA sequence: TGCAGCGTTGAGAGGGGACAGGGGGAGACCCAGTACTTC.

This clonotype has a count of ten or more. The chain combines TRBV5-1 with TRBJ2-1, with 9 bases aligning to TRBD1. CDR3 size: 15 residues. The J segment lost 7 bases and the V segment lost 6 bases, leaving 11 bases of the junction unmatched. Per germline, CDR1 SGHRS and CDR2 YFSETQ. The CDR3 DNA reads as TGCGCCAGCACTTTGTCGGGGACAGGGCTTAATGAGCAGTTCTTC. Its translation: CASTLSGTGLNEQFF.

Many counts were recorded for this clonotype. The gene calls are TRBV25-1 and TRBJ2-3; D may correspond to TRBD1 or TRBD2 (5 bases each). Trimming took 2 bases from V and 6 from J, leaving 15 bases between them. This CDR3 is built from 15 residues. Germline loops: CDR1 MGHDK, CDR2 SYGVNS. The CDR3 coding sequence is TGTGCCAGCAGTGAAGGGACGGCCAGCAGGGATACGCAGTATTTT. It translates to CASSEGTASRDTQYF.

There are many counts of this clonotype. This rearrangement joins TRBV28 to TRBJ1-1, with 7 bases fitting TRBD1. This CDR3 is 14 amino acids long. J lost 1 base, V lost 4 bases, and 3 bases had no gene match. CDR1 MDHEN and CDR2 SYDVKM come from the germline V gene. The CDR3, as DNA: TGTGCCAGCAGTTGGACAGGAAAGAACACTGAAGCTTTCTTT. This sequence encodes CASSWTGKNTEAFF.

This clonotype has a count of ten or more. The chain joins TRBV7-8 to TRBJ2-7; TRBD1 might be the D (5 bases). V gave up 3 bases and J gave up 0 bases, with 9 bases separating them. The length of the CDR3 is 14 residues. CDR1 and CDR2 (germline): SGHVS, FQNEAQ. The CDR3 region has the DNA TGTGCCAGCAGCTTCGGCAGGGCCTCCTACGAGCAGTACTTC. Protein product: CASSFGRASYEQYF.

The table lists this clonotype with many counts. The rearrangement links TRBV14 to TRBJ2-7; 7 positions match TRBD2. The CDR3 runs to 17 residues. Germline V gives CDR1 SGHDN, CDR2 FVKESK. Trimming took 0 bases from V and 6 from J; bases not matched to a gene: 14. CDR3 bases: TGTGCCAGCAGCCAAGACCTGCTGGCGGGAGCTAGGCCCGAGCAGTACTTC. It codes for CASSQDLLAGARPEQYF.

This clonotype was observed a handful of times. This chain links TRBV12-3 or TRBV12-4 with TRBJ1-3; no firm D call. The CDR3 is 14 amino acids. V gave up 3 bases and J gave up 4 bases, with 10 bases separating them. In DNA form, the CDR3 reads TGTGCCAGCAGTTTCGGAGGGTACGGAAACACCATATATTTT. This translates into CASSFGGYGNTIYF.

In its sample, this clonotype was seen many times. The genes are TRBV28 and TRBJ1-2; TRBD1 might be the D (5 bases). Trimming cost V 11 bases and J 4 bases, with 11 bases left between them. CDR3 size: 11 residues. Germline V gives CDR1 MDHEN, CDR2 SYDVKM. This CDR3 reads CAGGVGYGYTF. The CDR3 DNA follows: TGTGCCGGGGGGGTAGGCTATGGCTACACCTTC.

This clonotype was seen a handful of times. The CDR3 sequence: CASSPLWGETEAFF. The CDR3 DNA sequence: TGTGCCAGCAGCCCCCTCTGGGGGGAAACTGAAGCTTTCTTT. V gene TRBV12-3 or TRBV12-4 combines with J gene TRBJ1-1; TRBD1 is a possible D gene (5 bases). The V gene lost 6 bases and the J gene lost 5 bases, with 16 bases spanning the gap. CDR3 length: 14 amino acids.

Of note for this clonotype: A clone one base away is much larger, so this may be a read error. The chain joins TRBV4-2 to TRBJ2-3; the match to TRBD2 covers 8 bases. CDR3 length: 16 amino acids. Germline assignment: CDR1 LGHNA and CDR2 YNFKEQ. The CDR3 loop reads CARSQDGPERGNTQYF. The CDR3 bases are TGTGCCCGCAGCCAAGATGGGCCCGAGCGGGGGAATACGCAGTATTTT.

This clonotype was seen more than once but under ten times. The chain links TRBV7-2 to TRBJ2-7; tentative D call: TRBD1 (5 bases). This CDR3 region has 15 residues. Trimming took 5 bases from V and 0 from J, leaving 14 bases between them. In germline, CDR1 is SGHTA, CDR2 FQGNSA. CDR3 sequence reads: CASSLRALSSYEQYF. The CDR3 DNA is TGTGCCAGCAGCCTCAGGGCTCTTAGCTCCTACGAGCAGTACTTC. Full variable domain (rest looked up from reference TRBV7-2 and TRBJ2-7): GAGVSQSPSNKVTEKGKDVELRCDPISGHTALYWYRQSLGQGLEFLIYFQGNSAPDKSGLPSDRFSAERTGGSVSTLTIQRTQQEDSAVYLCASSLRALSSYEQYFGPGTRLTVT.

This clonotype was seen at least ten times. The V call is TRBV6-7, the J call TRBJ2-4, with D perhaps TRBD2 (5 bases). TRBV6-7 is assigned to the ORF class and has an uncertain function. Trimming stripped 5 bases from V and 6 bases from J, with 11 bases between. CDR3 size: 13 residues. In DNA form, the CDR3 reads TGTGCCAGCAGTACCCCCCGGGGAAACATTCAGTACTTC. Translated: CASSTPRGNIQYF.

This clonotype showed up many times. The chain carries TRBV5-1 and TRBJ2-7, with 8 bases matching TRBD1. J was trimmed by 6 bases and V by 2 bases; bases with no gene match: 13. CDR1 SGHRS and CDR2 YFSETQ come from the germline V gene. The CDR3 runs 16 residues. CDR3: CASSFAGQGGVGEQYF. The CDR3 nucleotides read TGCGCCAGCAGCTTTGCCGGACAGGGTGGCGTCGGCGAGCAGTACTTC.

This clonotype came up many times. This chain joins TRBV27 and TRBJ2-7; 8 bases fit TRBD2. Germline CDR1 and CDR2: MNHEY and SMNVEV (reference sequence). V dropped 8 bases and J dropped 3; count of bases not matched to a gene: 12. The CDR3 is 15 residues long. The CDR3 bases are TGTGCCAGCTTGAAGGGTGGTAGCGGGATCTACGAGCAGTACTTC. It encodes CASLKGGSGIYEQYF.